The text below deals with one T cell receptor (beta chain). CDR1 is LNHNV, CDR2 YYDKDF, per germline (reference sequence). V lost 0 bases to trimming and J lost 5 bases, with 13 bases between them. CDR3 length equals 15 residues. cDNA came from roughly 0.53 to 1 ug RNA primed by random hexamers. TCRdb re-analysed the immunoSEQ multiplex PCR reads in MiXCR, keeping a single row per CDR3 protein. The table lists about 130,000 distinct CDR3 sequences, about 95% of them singletons. This record belongs to a study of CD8 T cells in Susac syndrome. This TCR derives from a human donor with Susac syndrome. The V gene is TRBV15, the J gene TRBJ2-5, with D possibly matching TRBD2 (6 bases). Sequenced sample: CD8+ T cells from PBMCs. The CDR3 region is CATSREYGTGETQYF. The CDR3 region has the DNA TGTGCCACCAGCAGAGAGTATGGGACTGGGGAGACCCAGTACTTC.